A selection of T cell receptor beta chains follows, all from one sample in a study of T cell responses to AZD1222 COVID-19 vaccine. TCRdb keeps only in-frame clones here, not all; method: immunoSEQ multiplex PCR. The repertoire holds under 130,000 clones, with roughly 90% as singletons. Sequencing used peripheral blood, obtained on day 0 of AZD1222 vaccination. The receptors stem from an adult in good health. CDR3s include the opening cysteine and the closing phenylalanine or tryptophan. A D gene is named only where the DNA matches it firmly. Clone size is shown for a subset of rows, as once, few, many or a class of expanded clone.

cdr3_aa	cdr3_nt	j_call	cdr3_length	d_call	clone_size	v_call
CASSPQGRINQPQHF	TGTGCCAGCAGCCCCCAAGGTCGGATTAATCAGCCCCAGCATTTT	TRBJ1-5	15	.	.	TRBV9
CAWNDRGEQYF	TGTGCCTGGAATGACAGGGGCGAGCAGTACTTC	TRBJ2-7	11	TRBD1	.	TRBV30
CASSLMPDYGYTF	TGTGCCAGCAGCTTAATGCCAGACTATGGCTACACCTTC	TRBJ1-2	13	.	.	TRBV7-8
CASSDVSGRTYNEQFF	TGCGCCAGCAGTGATGTTTCCGGACGAACCTACAATGAGCAGTTCTTC	TRBJ2-1	16	.	.	TRBV10-1
CATSDLPDSYNEQFF	TGTGCCACCAGTGATTTGCCTGACAGCTACAATGAGCAGTTCTTC	TRBJ2-1	15	.	.	TRBV24-1
CASSYVPTDEAFF	TGTGCCAGCAGTTATGTCCCTACCGATGAAGCTTTCTTT	TRBJ1-1	13	.	.	TRBV6-2/TRBV6-3
CASGSQGRNTEAFF	TGTGCCAGCGGAAGTCAGGGTCGGAACACTGAAGCTTTCTTT	TRBJ1-1	14	.	.	TRBV25-1
CATSRGAGHEQFF	TGTGCCACCAGCAGAGGGGCAGGCCATGAGCAGTTCTTC	TRBJ2-1	13	.	.	TRBV15
CASKDRARTEAFF	TGTGCCAGCAAGGATCGGGCGCGCACTGAAGCTTTCTTT	TRBJ1-1	13	.	.	TRBV27
CASSLDHLAGETQYF	TGTGCCAGCAGCTTAGACCACCTTGCGGGCGAGACCCAGTACTTC	TRBJ2-5	15	.	.	TRBV7-2
CASSGEGSGYEQYF	TGTGCCAGTTCCGGTGAAGGGTCGGGGTACGAGCAGTACTTC	TRBJ2-7	14	.	.	TRBV2
CASSQDPSGRAPLRQYF	TGTGCCAGCAGCCAAGATCCCAGCGGGAGGGCCCCGTTGAGGCAGTACTTC	TRBJ2-7	17	TRBD2	.	TRBV4-2
CASSLTGVGNTIYF	TGTGCCAGCAGCTTAACCGGGGTCGGAAACACCATATATTTT	TRBJ1-3	14	.	.	TRBV7-3
CVRTRNPSPSYEQYF	TGTGTCAGAACCCGGAACCCAAGCCCCTCCTACGAGCAGTACTTC	TRBJ2-7	15	.	.	TRBV7-5
CASSLRRGVDYGYTF	TGTGCCAGCAGCTTGAGGAGAGGGGTGGACTATGGCTACACCTTC	TRBJ1-2	15	.	.	TRBV5-4
CASSLVRYQETQYF	TGTGCCAGCAGCTTGGTGCGGTACCAAGAGACCCAGTACTTC	TRBJ2-5	14	.	.	TRBV5-6
CATSRDRGETQYF	TGTGCCACCAGCAGAGATCGTGGAGAGACCCAGTACTTC	TRBJ2-5	13	.	.	TRBV15
CASSPGQGNGYTF	TGTGCCAGCAGTCCCGGACAGGGCAATGGCTACACCTTC	TRBJ1-2	13	TRBD1	.	TRBV6-6
CASRGIQGGKNIQYF	TGTGCCAGCAGGGGGATTCAAGGAGGCAAAAACATTCAGTACTTC	TRBJ2-4	15	.	.	TRBV28
CASSIWDQPSQAFF	TGTGCCAGTAGTATCTGGGACCAGCCGTCCCAAGCTTTCTTT	TRBJ1-1	14	.	.	TRBV19
CASSFQVGKLFF	TGTGCCAGCAGCTTCCAGGTTGGAAAACTGTTTTTT	TRBJ1-4	12	.	.	TRBV7-9
CASSFGEASPLHF	TGCGCCAGCAGCTTCGGAGAGGCTTCACCCCTCCACTTT	TRBJ1-6	13	.	.	TRBV5-1
CASSFRTSGRVPYEQYF	TGTGCCAGCAGTTTCAGGACTAGCGGGAGGGTTCCTTACGAGCAGTACTTC	TRBJ2-7	17	TRBD2	once	TRBV28
CAISEGDRGHF	TGTGCCATCAGTGAGGGAGACAGGGGCCACTTC	TRBJ1-2	11	TRBD1	.	TRBV10-3
CAWGASTDTQYF	TGTGCCTGGGGGGCCAGCACAGATACGCAGTATTTT	TRBJ2-3	12	.	.	TRBV30
CASSPPGQRSGNTIYF	TGTGCCAGCTCACCACCGGGCCAGCGCTCTGGAAACACCATATATTTT	TRBJ1-3	16	.	.	TRBV18
CAISGRDNQPQHF	TGTGCCATCTCCGGGAGGGACAATCAGCCCCAGCATTTT	TRBJ1-5	13	.	few	TRBV6-5
CASSQTDNSFYEQYF	TGCGCCAGCAGCCAAACGGACAACTCCTTCTACGAGCAGTACTTC	TRBJ2-7	15	.	.	TRBV4-3
CASSLDPAGGRETQYF	TGCGCCAGCAGCTTGGACCCAGCGGGGGGGCGAGAGACCCAGTACTTC	TRBJ2-5	16	TRBD2	.	TRBV5-1
CASSLAGTGQETQYF	TGTGCCAGCAGCTTAGCGGGGACTGGACAAGAGACCCAGTACTTC	TRBJ2-5	15	.	.	TRBV11-3
CASSSLPGAGEQYF	TGCGCCAGCAGCTCCCTCCCAGGGGCAGGGGAGCAGTACTTC	TRBJ2-7	14	.	.	TRBV5-1
CASSGQSNYGYTF	TGTGCCAGCAGTGGGCAGAGTAACTATGGCTACACCTTC	TRBJ1-2	13	.	.	TRBV2
CASRTQVPGNTIYF	TGTGCCAGTAGGACCCAGGTTCCTGGAAACACCATATATTTT	TRBJ1-3	14	.	.	TRBV19
CASSLALNTGAGANVLTF	TGTGCCAGCAGCTTAGCCCTAAACACAGGGGCTGGGGCCAACGTCCTGACTTTC	TRBJ2-6	18	TRBD1	.	TRBV7-2
CASSATGGASGFFEFF	TGTGCCAGCAGCGCGACAGGGGGGGCTAGCGGTTTTTTCGAGTTCTTC	TRBJ2-1	16	TRBD1	.	TRBV7-2
CARSWGALYQETQYF	TGTGCCAGAAGCTGGGGGGCACTGTACCAAGAGACCCAGTACTTC	TRBJ2-5	15	.	once	TRBV5-3
CASSQGAGEGYTF	TGTGCCAGCAGCCAAGGGGCAGGGGAAGGCTACACCTTC	TRBJ1-2	13	.	.	TRBV4-2
CASSPYRGGRAEAFF	TGTGCCAGTAGTCCCTACAGGGGTGGAAGGGCTGAAGCTTTCTTT	TRBJ1-1	15	TRBD1	.	TRBV19
CASSTIAGGDTDTQYF	TGTGCCAGCAGCACTATAGCGGGGGGGGACACAGATACGCAGTATTTT	TRBJ2-3	16	TRBD2	.	TRBV5-6
CASSSSTGGYNQPQHF	TGTGCCAGCAGCTCCTCGACAGGGGGATACAATCAGCCCCAGCATTTT	TRBJ1-5	16	TRBD1	.	TRBV7-9
CASSSQAVDEQYF	TGTGCCAGCAGCTCACAGGCCGTGGACGAGCAGTACTTC	TRBJ2-7	13	.	.	TRBV7-2
CASSHKKDGPYGYTF	TGTGCCAGCAGCCATAAAAAAGATGGCCCCTATGGCTACACCTTC	TRBJ1-2	15	.	.	TRBV14
CASSLKEGLAYEQYF	TGTGCCAGCAGTTTAAAAGAGGGTTTGGCCTACGAGCAGTACTTC	TRBJ2-7	15	.	.	TRBV28
CATSDFQGMGTDTQYF	TGTGCCACCAGTGATTTTCAGGGGATGGGGACAGATACGCAGTATTTT	TRBJ2-3	16	.	.	TRBV24-1
CASSLTGAGLTDTQYF	TGTGCCAGCAGCTTGACCGGGGCAGGGCTTACAGATACGCAGTATTTT	TRBJ2-3	16	.	once	TRBV7-3
CASSTGNPGQLFF	TGTGCCAGCAGCACCGGGAACCCCGGTCAACTGTTTTTT	TRBJ1-4	13	.	.	TRBV7-2
CASSGGDFSSYNEQFF	TGCGCCAGCAGCGGGGGGGACTTTAGCTCCTACAATGAGCAGTTCTTC	TRBJ2-1	16	TRBD2	.	TRBV5-1
CASSLGAFNYGYTF	TGTGCCAGCAGCTTAGGAGCCTTCAACTATGGCTACACCTTC	TRBJ1-2	14	.	.	TRBV7-9
CASSSGTGGTEAFF	TGTGCCAGTAGTTCGGGGACAGGGGGGACTGAAGCTTTCTTT	TRBJ1-1	14	TRBD1	once	TRBV19
CASSYAGSQNALYGYTF	TGTGCCAGCAGTTACGCCGGGTCTCAAAATGCCCTCTATGGCTACACCTTC	TRBJ1-2	17	.	.	TRBV6-2/TRBV6-3
CASSFRDEKLFF	TGTGCCAGCAGCTTCAGGGATGAAAAACTGTTTTTT	TRBJ1-4	12	.	.	TRBV7-8
CASSFGSQRYNEQFF	TGTGCCAGCAGTTTCGGCAGCCAGAGGTACAATGAGCAGTTCTTC	TRBJ2-1	15	.	.	TRBV27
CASSLDVAGAPGKQFF	TGTGCCAGCAGCTTGGATGTAGCGGGAGCCCCCGGTAAGCAGTTCTTC	TRBJ2-1	16	TRBD2	.	TRBV7-6
CSGSGGGTGELFF	TGCAGCGGGAGCGGGGGAGGCACCGGGGAGCTGTTTTTT	TRBJ2-2	13	TRBD2	.	TRBV29-1